Given below is one T cell receptor beta chain in context. Its antigen is unidentified. Primers: 60 Vbeta forward and 13 Jbeta reverse. This table comes from immunoSEQ multiplex PCR, and its TCRdb copy is limited to in-frame clones, with some not included. The data contain nearly 110,000 clones, about three quarters of them seen just once; the ten biggest clones take up under 6.5%. The data were obtained in a study of cytomegalovirus exposure and HLA in healthy donors. Study-wide points: Rarity characterized most TCR sequences, yet some public TCRs appeared in many donors. After further analysis at a later stage, 16,951 TCR beta sequences were associated with HLA alleles at 0.05 false discovery rate. TCR beta V- and J-gene trimming, according to a later analysis, was linked to a missense DCLRE1C variant.

The source is a woman between 45 and 65 years old in good health and CMV-seropositive. The sample consisted of PBMCs.

As DNA, the CDR3 is TGTGCCAGCAGCCGCAGGGCACTCAGCTCTGGGGCCAACGTCCTGACTTTC. Translation gives CASSRRALSSGANVLTF. This chain links TRBV4-2 with TRBJ2-6; D is perhaps TRBD1 (5 bases). V was cut by 4 bases and J by 0 bases, with 13 bases left in between. This CDR3 is 17 amino acids long. Germline V CDR1 and CDR2: LGHNA, YNFKEQ.